This is a list of T cell receptor beta chains from one sample in a study of blood T cell repertoires in COVID-19. The assay was immunoSEQ multiplex PCR, and TCRdb's table has in-frame clones only and misses some. Among 100,000 to 150,000 clones listed, approximately 90% were seen once. Specimen: peripheral blood. The source of these receptors is a human donor in a cohort sampled during active COVID-19. Both conserved end residues are trimmed from each CDR3.

length: 12
V: TRBV11-2
CDR3: ASSQTSGGSEQY

length: 11
V: TRBV10-3
CDR3: AIRPGQENEQY

length: 14
V: TRBV11-3
CDR3: ASSHKGRSSYNEQF

length: 13
V: TRBV6-5
CDR3: ASSYSLGSYNEQF

length: 12
V: TRBV29-1
CDR3: SVETSGIGNEQF

length: 13
V: TRBV4-2
CDR3: ASSPSGGSNYGYT

length: 12
V: TRBV18
CDR3: ASSPPSLNTEAF

length: 14
V: TRBV4-1
CDR3: ASSQVHGRRGTEAF

length: 13
V: TRBV19
CDR3: ASSIKNSRTDTQY

length: 15
V: TRBV9
CDR3: ASSRTSSGPHSYEQY